Following are 15 T cell receptor beta chains from one sample sequenced in a study of low-dose radiotherapy and immunotherapy resistance in tumors. Primers used for first-strand cDNA, a TRAV- and TRBV-specific set, covered both alpha and beta chains. The authors amplified TCRs for roughly 20 PCR cycles with a constant-region primer and a V-primer adapter. TCRdb passed the reads through MiXCR, listing each CDR3 protein once. The sample yields over 14,000 distinct CDR3 sequences, 40% to 60% seen once. The receptors stem from a human donor with advanced metastatic prostate, ovarian, gallbladder or colorectal cancer (not recorded which). This table probably holds off-target reads from a library built for another chain.

The chain recombines TRBV15 with TRBJ2-7; a weak D match, TRBD2 (5 bases). Trimming took 0 bases from V and 6 from J, leaving 9 bases between them. CDR3 length: 13 residues. Germline CDR1 and CDR2: LNHNV and YYDKDF (reference sequence). This chain's CDR3 is CATSRDRGFEQYF. The CDR3 DNA is TGTGCCACCAGCAGAGATAGAGGGTTCGAGCAGTACTTC.

The chain joins TRBV6-1 to TRBJ2-3; weak D call: TRBD1 (7 bases). V lost 5 bases and J lost 10, with 19 bases in between. From germline, CDR1 is MNHNS and CDR2 SASEGT. This CDR3 contains 14 residues. CDR3 DNA sequence: TGTGCCAGCAGTCTTAGCCAGGGGGGTGTCCCGCAGTATTTT. Translation gives CASSLSQGGVPQYF.

This clonotype occurred a few times. The chain joins TRBV11-2 to TRBJ2-3, with a weak D call TRBD1 (5 bases). The CDR3 loop spans 14 amino acids. Germline V lookup: CDR1 SGHAT, CDR2 FQNNGV. V shed 0 bases and J shed 4 bases, with 8 bases lying between them. The CDR3 reads CASSLDGAADTQYF. The CDR3 DNA follows: TGTGCCAGCAGCTTAGATGGGGCGGCAGATACGCAGTATTTT.

This clonotype was seen a handful of times. The chain joins TRBV12-3 or TRBV12-4 to TRBJ2-7; 15 nucleotides match TRBD2. The CDR3 consists of 14 residues. Trimming took 6 bases from V and 5 from J; bases not matched to a gene: 2. The CDR3 protein is CASSGLAGGHEQYF. CDR3 DNA sequence: TGTGCCAGCAGCGGACTAGCGGGAGGGCACGAGCAGTACTTC.

The V call is TRBV12-3 or TRBV12-4, the J call TRBJ2-5, with no clear D. The CDR3 has 14 residues. The V and J ends lost 4 bases and 2 bases respectively, with 11 bases between them. Here the CDR3 reads CASSSGSRQETQYF. CDR3 bases: TGTGCCAGCAGTTCCGGGTCCAGGCAAGAGACCCAGTACTTC.

The V and J genes are TRBV6-2 or TRBV6-3 and TRBJ1-1, with 8 bases that match TRBD1. CDR1 MNHEY and CDR2 SVGEGT come from the germline V gene. Trimming removed 6 bases from V and 0 bases from J; junction bases left unmatched: 9. CDR3 length: 16 amino acids. For the CDR3, the DNA is TGTGCCAGCAGCACAAGGACAGGGAGAATGAACACTGAAGCTTTCTTT. Amino acid sequence: CASSTRTGRMNTEAFF.

V and J are TRBV4-1 and TRBJ2-7, with 7 bases that match TRBD2. The CDR3 loop spans 15 amino acids. With V trimmed by 3 bases and J by 2 bases, 7 bases remained unmatched. Germline loops: CDR1 MGHRA, CDR2 YSYEKL. CDR3 sequence reads: CASSQSASGAYEQYF. The CDR3 region has the DNA TGCGCCAGCAGCCAGTCCGCTAGCGGAGCCTACGAGCAGTACTTC.

There are a few counts of this clonotype. The chain couples TRBV7-2 to TRBJ1-2; the D is unclear. The CDR3 totals 14 residues. The ends were cut back, 3 bases at V and 3 bases at J, with 11 bases in the middle. Germline V gene sequence: CDR1 SGHTA, CDR2 FQGNSA. The CDR3 coding sequence is TGTGCCAGCAGCTTTTCTGAGGCGGACTATGGCTACACCTTC. Its translation: CASSFSEADYGYTF.

The chain has TRBV3-1 and TRBJ2-5, with D possibly called TRBD1 or TRBD2 (5 bases each). The V gene lost 1 base and the J gene lost 5 bases, with 8 bases spanning the gap. This CDR3 comprises 13 residues. Germline-derived CDR1 and CDR2 are LGHDT and YNNKEL (reference sequence). The CDR3 loop reads CASSQGGFETQYF. CDR3 DNA: TGTGCCAGCAGCCAAGGGGGGTTTGAGACCCAGTACTTC.

This clonotype was counted between two and nine times. The V gene is TRBV10-2, the J gene TRBJ1-6; TRBD1 is a possible D gene (6 bases). This CDR3 is built from 15 residues. V gave up 3 bases and J gave up 4 bases, with 10 bases separating them. Germline V gene sequence: CDR1 WSHSY, CDR2 SAAADI. For the CDR3, the DNA is TGCGCCAGCAGTGACCTGGACAGATATAATTCACCCCTCCACTTT. Its protein product is CASSDLDRYNSPLHF.

The chain carries TRBV30 and TRBJ1-2; tentative D call: TRBD1 (5 bases). Germline V gives CDR1 GTSNPN, CDR2 SVGIG (reference sequence). V lost 7 bases, J lost 4 bases, and 19 bases lay in between. This CDR3 spans 14 amino acids. The DNA of the CDR3 is TGTGCCTTTGTGGGCCAGGGAATGAGCTATGGCTACACCTTC. The encoded protein is CAFVGQGMSYGYTF.

A few counts support this clonotype. CDR3 amino acids: CASNERTGAGVAYGYTF. Here the CDR3 DNA reads TGTGCCAGCAACGAGAGGACAGGGGCAGGCGTAGCCTATGGCTACACCTTC. This chain uses TRBV2 with TRBJ1-2; 9 nucleotides match TRBD1. Germline CDR1 and CDR2: SNHLY and FYNNEI. The CDR3 is made up of 17 amino acids. Germline trimming cut 7 bases from V and 4 bases from J; bases unmatched to any gene: 16.

The chain couples TRBV12-3 or TRBV12-4 to TRBJ2-3; 7 positions agree with TRBD2. The trim removed 3 bases at V and 6 bases at J, leaving 15 bases unmatched. The CDR3 has 17 amino acids. CDR3 region: CASSFGVSSGPSDTQYF. DNA of the CDR3: TGTGCCAGCAGTTTTGGGGTCTCTAGCGGCCCGTCGGATACGCAGTATTTT.

The V call is TRBV14, the J call TRBJ1-2, with D possibly matching TRBD1 (6 bases). This CDR3 is 14 amino acids long. The V end was cut by 1 base, the J end by 3 bases, with 9 bases between. From germline, CDR1 is SGHDN and CDR2 FVKESK. For the CDR3, the DNA is TGTGCCAGCAGCCAAGCAGGGGCAGACTATGGCTACACCTTC. It is translated as CASSQAGADYGYTF.

In this sample, this clonotype turned up once. The chain combines TRBV9 with TRBJ2-2; D gene ambiguous. The CDR3 has 11 residues. V lost 4 bases and J lost 8, with 6 bases in between. CDR1 and CDR2 from the germline V gene are SGDLS and YYNGEE. CDR3 DNA sequence: TGTGCCAGCAGCCTGTCTGGGGAGCTGTTTTTT. Protein product: CASSLSGELFF.